Presented here are 29 T cell receptor beta chains from one specimen sequenced in a study of hypomethylating agent response in myelodysplastic syndrome. Sequenced by immunoSEQ multiplex PCR; TCRdb stores in-frame clones only, minus some. Of about 1,800 clones in the sample, around 86% were seen once. Sequenced here: bone marrow, sampled before or after starting hypomethylating agent treatment for myelodysplastic syndrome (not recorded which). Receptors originate from a human donor with myelodysplastic syndrome.

This chain uses TRBV7-9 with TRBJ2-7; D is possibly TRBD2 (5 bases). V was trimmed by 5 bases and J by 2 bases, leaving 13 bases between them. This CDR3 is built from 14 residues. Germline CDR1 and CDR2: SEHNR and FQNEAQ (reference sequence). CDR3 in amino acids: CASSELERAYEQYF. In DNA form, the CDR3 reads TGTGCCAGCAGCGAACTAGAGAGGGCCTACGAGCAGTACTTC. The full variable domain, its missing parts supplied by reference TRBV7-9 and TRBJ2-7, is DTGVSQNPRHKITKRGQNVTFRCDPISEHNRLYWYRQTLGQGPEFLTYFQNEAQLEKSRLLSDRFSAERPKGSFSTLEIQRTEQGDSAMYLCASSELERAYEQYFGPGTRLTVT.

J is TRBJ1-5 and V is TRBV5-5; 8 bases match TRBD1. V lost 0 bases to trimming and J lost 6 bases; unmatched junction nucleotides: 8. Germline CDR1 reads SGHKS; CDR2 reads YYEKEE (reference sequence). The CDR3 covers 16 residues. The CDR3 coding sequence is TGTGCCAGCAGCTTGGATCCGACAGGGGCCATTCAGCCCCAGCATTTT. Its protein is CASSLDPTGAIQPQHF. The variable domain in full, completed from reference TRBV5-5 and TRBJ1-5, reads DAGVTQSPTHLIKTRGQQVTLRCSPISGHKSVSWYQQVLGQGPQFIFQYYEKEERGRGNFPDRFSARQFPNYSSELNVNALLLGDSALYLCASSLDPTGAIQPQHFGDGTRLSIL.

This chain connects TRBV7-8 to TRBJ2-7; tentative D call: TRBD2 (5 bases). This CDR3 has 15 residues. Germline V gene data show CDR1 as SGHVS and CDR2 as FQNEAQ. The germline V and J ends were trimmed by 5 bases and 0 bases, with 14 bases remaining between them. CDR3 amino acids: CASSLLLRGSYEQYF. CDR3 DNA sequence: TGTGCCAGCAGCCTGTTACTTCGGGGCTCCTACGAGCAGTACTTC.

This chain links TRBV11-1 with TRBJ2-5; possible D gene TRBD1, 5 bases. Germline CDR1 reads SGHAT; CDR2 reads FQDESV (reference sequence). The CDR3 runs 17 residues. V was clipped by 5 bases and J by 2 bases, with 21 bases between them. This CDR3 reads CASSLLRQGNPQETQYF. In DNA form, the CDR3 reads TGTGCCAGCAGCCTGCTCCGGCAGGGTAACCCACAAGAGACCCAGTACTTC.

The chain links TRBV19 to TRBJ2-3, with 7 bases fitting TRBD1. Germline CDR1 is LNHDA and CDR2 is SQIVND (reference sequence). The CDR3 spans 15 residues. V shed 10 bases and J 1 base; nucleotides not matched to a gene: 11. The CDR3 is CATQRGPGGTDTQYF. CDR3 DNA sequence: TGTGCCACTCAAAGGGGGCCCGGGGGCACAGATACGCAGTATTTT.

V gene TRBV30 combines with J gene TRBJ2-2; 7 bases line up with TRBD2. V lost 0 bases, J lost 3 bases, and 7 bases stayed unmatched. Germline CDR1 GTSNPN, CDR2 SVGIG (reference sequence). This CDR3 is 16 amino acids long. CDR3 bases: TGTGCCTGGAGTGTAGGGCTAGCGGCATACACCGGGGAGCTGTTTTTT. It is translated as CAWSVGLAAYTGELFF.

The chain joins TRBV9 to TRBJ1-6, with D possibly matching TRBD1 (5 bases). Between the trimmed V and J ends, which lost 0 bases and 4 bases, there was a span of 8 bases. CDR1 is SGDLS, CDR2 YYNGEE, per germline. The CDR3 runs 15 residues. Here the CDR3 DNA reads TGTGCCAGCAGCGTAGGAGACAGATATAATTCACCCCTCCACTTT. Protein product: CASSVGDRYNSPLHF.

The chain couples TRBV5-4 to TRBJ2-3; no definite D call. CDR3 length: 12 residues. Germline V gene data show CDR1 as SGHNT and CDR2 as YYREEE (reference sequence). Trimming pared 0 bases from V and 6 bases from J, leaving 5 bases between. This CDR3 is CASSLEEDTQYF. DNA of the CDR3: TGTGCCAGCAGCTTGGAGGAGGATACGCAGTATTTT. The full variable domain, completed using reference TRBV5-4 and TRBJ2-3, is ETGVTQSPTHLIKTRGQQVTLRCSSQSGHNTVSWYQQALGQGPQFIFQYYREEENGRGNFPPRFSGLQFPNYSSELNVNALELDDSALYLCASSLEEDTQYFGPGTRLTVL.

This rearrangement joins TRBV29-1 to TRBJ2-1; D is perhaps TRBD1 (5 bases). With 5 bases removed from V and 2 bases from J, the gap between germline ends came to 16 bases. Germline CDR1 SQVTM, CDR2 ANQGSEA. The CDR3 runs 15 residues. DNA for the CDR3: TGCAGCGTTCTATTATCAGGGCCCCCCTACAATGAGCAGTTCTTC. It translates to CSVLLSGPPYNEQFF.

This chain connects TRBV6-5 to TRBJ1-1; tentatively, D is TRBD1 (5 bases). Germline V lookup: CDR1 MNHEY, CDR2 SVGAGI. The germline V and J ends were trimmed by 6 bases and 5 bases, with 13 bases remaining between them. The length of the CDR3 is 13 residues. DNA of the CDR3: TGTGCCAGCAGCCCTGGGGGACGGACTGAAGCTTTCTTT. This codes for CASSPGGRTEAFF.

V usage is TRBV11-2 and J usage is TRBJ2-1; TRBD1 might be the D (5 bases). Germline CDR1 is SGHAT and CDR2 is FQNNGV. Between the trimmed V and J ends, which lost 8 bases and 3 bases, there was a span of 14 bases. The CDR3 length is 14 residues. Here the CDR3 DNA reads TGTGCCAGCCGCGCTCTGGGGCTCTACAATGAGCAGTTCTTC. Residues: CASRALGLYNEQFF.

This clone is a singleton in its sample. CDR3 sequence: CASSEGDLSYNEQFF. CDR3 sequence (DNA): TGTGCCAGCAGCGAAGGGGATCTCTCCTACAATGAGCAGTTCTTC. The chain couples TRBV9 to TRBJ2-1, with D possibly TRBD1 on 5 matching bases. This CDR3 has 15 residues. V shed 3 bases and J shed 0 bases, with 10 bases lying between them. CDR1 is SGDLS, CDR2 YYNGEE, per germline.

The genes are TRBV29-1 and TRBJ2-3; the D is unclear. Trimming shortened V by 7 bases and J by 1 base, and 12 bases separated the two germline ends. This CDR3 comprises 13 residues. CDR1 is SQVTM and CDR2 is ANQGSEA in the germline V gene. The CDR3 DNA is TGCAGCGGCTCCCCTTGGGGCACAGATACGCAGTATTTT. This encodes CSGSPWGTDTQYF.

This clone was counted once. This sequence joins TRBV2 and TRBJ2-1; no reliable D call. Trimming left V 6 bases short and J 0 bases short, with 9 bases between. The germline V gene has CDR1 SNHLY and CDR2 FYNNEI. The CDR3 extends over 14 amino acids. CDR3 sequence (DNA): TGTGCCAGCAGGCGAAGGAGCTCCTACAATGAGCAGTTCTTC. Amino acids: CASRRRSSYNEQFF.

The chain employs TRBV11-2 and TRBJ1-1; 9 bases map to TRBD1. Germline assignment: CDR1 SGHAT and CDR2 FQNNGV. The CDR3 has 14 amino acids. The V segment lost 5 bases and the J segment 6 bases; nucleotides outside the gene matches: 7. The CDR3 is CASSGQGRLAEAFF. Written as DNA, the CDR3 is TGTGCCAGCAGCGGACAGGGGAGGTTGGCTGAAGCTTTCTTT.

In its sample, this clone was seen a few times. The chain combines TRBV19 with TRBJ1-2, with unresolved D. This CDR3 comprises 12 residues. CDR1 and CDR2 (germline): LNHDA, SQIVND (reference sequence). Trimming removed 9 bases at V and 2 bases at J, with 10 bases between. Here the CDR3 reads CASQATNYGYTF. DNA for the CDR3: TGTGCCAGCCAGGCGACAAACTATGGCTACACCTTC.

The chain uses TRBV25-1 and TRBJ1-1; TRBD1 aligns across 7 bases. Unmatched junction bases numbered 10, after V lost 8 bases and J lost 4 bases. Germline V gene data show CDR1 as MGHDK and CDR2 as SYGVNS. The CDR3 is 14 residues long. The CDR3 region is CASQWEGAGTEAFF. The CDR3 bases are TGTGCCAGCCAATGGGAGGGGGCGGGCACTGAAGCTTTCTTT.

The chain joins TRBV9 to TRBJ2-1, with D tentatively TRBD2 (7 bases). V dropped 4 bases and J dropped 0 bases, with 17 bases sitting between them. The germline V gene encodes CDR1 SGDLS and CDR2 YYNGEE. The CDR3 is 17 residues long. The CDR3 DNA follows: TGTGCCAGCAGCAAGCGGGACACACTGAGCTCCTACAATGAGCAGTTCTTC. It encodes CASSKRDTLSSYNEQFF.

CDR3 bases: TGCGCCAGCAGCTTCTCCGTCAACTACGAGCAGTACTTC. It is translated as CASSFSVNYEQYF. The chain employs TRBV5-1 and TRBJ2-5; D gene uncertain. The tail of the sequence fits TRBJ2-7 better, so the J call may be wrong. CDR1 is SGHRS, CDR2 YFSETQ, per germline. The CDR3 has 13 amino acids.

The rearrangement uses TRBV6-1 and TRBJ1-5; a possible D gene is TRBD1 (5 bases). The V gene lost 1 base and the J gene lost 3 bases, with 13 bases spanning the gap. CDR1 is MNHNS and CDR2 is SASEGT in the germline V gene. CDR3 size: 16 residues. The CDR3 reads CASSEGGRGLNQPQHF. CDR3 coding DNA: TGTGCCAGCAGTGAAGGGGGACGAGGACTCAATCAGCCCCAGCATTTT.

J is TRBJ1-2 and V is TRBV5-6; TRBD1 is a possible D gene (5 bases). The CDR3 length is 16 residues. Trimming took 0 bases from V and 0 from J, leaving 12 bases between them. Germline V gene sequence: CDR1 SGHDT, CDR2 YYEEEE. The CDR3 coding sequence is TGTGCCAGCAGCTTGGGCGTGTGGGACTCTAACTATGGCTACACCTTC. Its translation is CASSLGVWDSNYGYTF.

J is TRBJ1-5 and V is TRBV6-5; D is undetermined. CDR3 size: 13 residues. CDR1 is MNHEY and CDR2 is SVGAGI in the germline V gene. The V end lost 5 bases, the J end lost 4 bases, and 9 bases lay between the germline ends. The CDR3 spells CASSPDANQPQHF. The CDR3 nucleotides are TGTGCCAGCAGTCCGGACGCTAATCAGCCCCAGCATTTT.

The chain carries TRBV7-8 and TRBJ2-7; D may be TRBD2 (5 bases). Per the germline V gene, CDR1 is SGHVS and CDR2 is FQNEAQ. V was cut by 2 bases and J by 0 bases, with 8 bases left in between. The CDR3 spans 14 residues. This CDR3 reads CASSLRDPSYEQYF. In DNA, the CDR3 is TGTGCCAGCAGCTTACGGGATCCCTCCTACGAGCAGTACTTC.

The chain combines TRBV27 with TRBJ2-1; tentative D call: TRBD2 (5 bases). V lost 0 bases, J lost 3 bases, and 15 bases lay in between. This CDR3 contains 17 residues. CDR1 is MNHEY, CDR2 SMNVEV, per germline (reference sequence). The CDR3: CASSLSPKGGYYNEQFF. CDR3 in DNA: TGTGCCAGCAGTTTATCCCCAAAAGGAGGCTACTACAATGAGCAGTTCTTC.

The chain couples TRBV14 to TRBJ2-1; 8 bases map to TRBD2. Germline assignment: CDR1 SGHDN and CDR2 FVKESK. Germline trimming cut 0 bases from V and 5 bases from J; bases unmatched to any gene: 0. The CDR3 is 14 residues long. This CDR3 reads CASSQEAGDNEQFF. In DNA, the CDR3 is TGTGCCAGCAGCCAAGAAGCGGGAGACAATGAGCAGTTCTTC.

The chain couples TRBV18 to TRBJ1-2; tentative D call: TRBD1 (5 bases). This CDR3 has 14 residues. Looked up from germline, CDR1 is KGHSH and CDR2 is LQKENI. Trimming took 4 bases from V and 3 from J, leaving 12 bases between them. CDR3 bases: TGTGCCAGCTCACTCCGGGAGGGGTACTATGGCTACACCTTC. It specifies CASSLREGYYGYTF.

The chain employs TRBV11-2 and TRBJ2-7; possible D gene TRBD2, 6 bases. Between the trimmed V and J ends, which lost 0 bases and 10 bases, there was a span of 10 bases. The CDR3 has 12 residues. CDR1 and CDR2 from the germline V gene are SGHAT and FQNNGV. DNA of the CDR3: TGTGCCAGCAGCTTAGAACGGCGGGATCAGTACTTC. This encodes CASSLERRDQYF.

The J gene is TRBJ1-2, the V gene TRBV10-3, with TRBD1 matching 7 bases. The germline V gene has CDR1 ENHRY and CDR2 SYGVKD. The CDR3 runs to 14 residues. V was clipped by 3 bases and J by 8 bases; unmatched bases: 9. In DNA, the CDR3 is TGTGCCATCAGTGAACCAGGGGGAGGGCAAGGCTACACCTTC. Translated, it gives CAISEPGGGQGYTF.

This rearrangement joins TRBV29-1 to TRBJ2-3; 10 bases agree with TRBD1. From germline, CDR1 is SQVTM and CDR2 ANQGSEA. The CDR3 spans 14 residues. Trimming cost V 8 bases and J 6 bases; bases outside gene matches: 11. The CDR3 sequence is CSSRTGGQGDTQYF. The CDR3, as DNA: TGCAGCTCCCGGACAGGGGGGCAAGGGGATACGCAGTATTTT.